The 31 T cell receptor beta chains reported below all come from one sample, sequenced in a study of beta chain features in type 1 diabetes. Study-level findings and limits: People with Type 1 diabetes carried modestly yet significantly shorter TCRB CDR3s in all four CD4+ subsets.

For these TCRs, the target antigens are not known. TCRB transcripts that were expressed got sequenced, as all of the isolated RNA had been reverse transcribed. Generated by immunoSEQ multiplex PCR, the TCRdb table keeps only in-frame clones and is missing some. The data contain about 160,000 clones, roughly 9% of them singletons. Sequenced input: central memory CD4+ T cells from blood. The receptor set was obtained from a woman aged 25 to 39 with type 1 diabetes.

The CDR3 reads CSSWDRSSYEQYF. In DNA, the CDR3 is TGCAGCAGCTGGGACAGGAGCTCCTACGAGCAGTACTTC. The chain employs TRBV29-1 and TRBJ2-7; 8 bases are a match to TRBD1. CDR3 length: 13 amino acids. Per the germline V gene, CDR1 is SQVTM and CDR2 is ANQGSEA. V lost 8 bases and J lost 0; bases outside the gene matches: 6.

This sequence joins TRBV6-5 and TRBJ1-2; 8 nucleotides align to TRBD1. The CDR3 spans 14 residues. Germline V gene lookup returns CDR1 MNHEY and CDR2 SVGAGI. V lost 6 bases and J lost 4; bases outside the gene matches: 7. CDR3 nucleotides: TGTGCCAGCAGAGATCACGACAGGGGCTATGGCTACACCTTC. This sequence encodes CASRDHDRGYGYTF.

This clone has only a few counts. The V call is TRBV9, the J call TRBJ2-3; D is possibly TRBD1 (5 bases). The CDR3 is made up of 14 amino acids. Germline V lookup: CDR1 SGDLS, CDR2 YYNGEE. V lost 0 bases and J 4 bases, leaving 9 bases between the germline ends. CDR3 coding DNA: TGTGCCAGCAGCGTAGGCAGGGTCGCAGATACGCAGTATTTT. Encoded protein: CASSVGRVADTQYF.

This chain connects TRBV5-1 to TRBJ1-2; no definite D call. This CDR3 has 13 residues. Trimming removed 1 base at V and 6 bases at J, with 10 bases between. Germline assignment: CDR1 SGHRS and CDR2 YFSETQ. CDR3 coding DNA: TGCGCCAGCAGCTTGAATCCCGGGAATGGCTACACCTTC. It encodes CASSLNPGNGYTF. The whole variable domain, filled in from reference TRBV5-1 and TRBJ1-2, reads KAGVTQTPRYLIKTRGQQVTLSCSPISGHRSVSWYQQTPGQGLQFLFEYFSETQRNKGNFPGRFSGRQFSNSRSEMNVSTLELGDSALYLCASSLNPGNGYTFGSGTRLTVV.

This clone appeared a few times. The chain couples TRBV19 to TRBJ2-6; D is unclear. CDR3 length: 13 residues. From germline, CDR1 is LNHDA and CDR2 SQIVND (reference sequence). Trimming cost V 10 bases and J 0 bases, with 7 bases left between them. CDR3 region: CAIGDSGANVLTF. Written as DNA, the CDR3 is TGTGCCATAGGAGACTCTGGGGCCAACGTCCTGACTTTC.

The J gene is TRBJ2-7, the V gene TRBV5-1, with 8 bases identical to TRBD2. Germline assignment: CDR1 SGHRS and CDR2 YFSETQ. This CDR3 region has 16 residues. V trimming: 4 bases; J trimming: 6 bases; junction bases outside the gene matches: 15. The CDR3 DNA is TGCGCCAGCAGCGAGACGGTAGCGGGGCCAATGATCGAGCAGTACTTC. The encoded protein is CASSETVAGPMIEQYF.

The rearrangement uses TRBV15 and TRBJ1-5, with D perhaps matching TRBD1 (5 bases). Germline V lookup: CDR1 LNHNV, CDR2 YYDKDF (reference sequence). This CDR3 is built from 14 residues. V was pared by 0 bases and J by 6 bases, with 9 bases between. The CDR3 DNA is TGTGCCACCAGCAGAGAGGGAACAGGTCAGCCCCAGCATTTT. This codes for CATSREGTGQPQHF. The variable domain in full, with the rest retrieved from reference TRBV15 and TRBJ1-5, is DAMVIQNPRYQVTQFGKPVTLSCSQTLNHNVMYWYQQKSSQAPKLLFHYYDKDFNNEADTPDNFQSRRPNTSFCFLDIRSPGLGDTAMYLCATSREGTGQPQHFGDGTRLSIL.

This sequence joins TRBV2 and TRBJ1-5; 9 bases line up with TRBD1. This CDR3 spans 17 amino acids. V lost 2 bases, J lost 5 bases, and 10 bases stayed unmatched. The germline V gene encodes CDR1 SNHLY and CDR2 FYNNEI. The CDR3: CASSESWDRDGDQPQHF. Here the CDR3 DNA reads TGTGCCAGCAGTGAATCCTGGGACAGGGACGGAGATCAGCCCCAGCATTTT. Using reference TRBV2 and TRBJ1-5 for the parts outside the CDR3, the full variable domain is EPEVTQTPSHQVTQMGQEVILRCVPISNHLYFYWYRQILGQKVEFLVSFYNNEISEKSEIFDDQFSVERPDGSNFTLKIRSTKLEDSAMYFCASSESWDRDGDQPQHFGDGTRLSIL.

This clone was recorded a few times. The genes are TRBV7-3 and TRBJ1-2; weak D call: TRBD1 (6 bases). The CDR3 is 13 residues long. V lost 1 base, J lost 5 bases, and 8 bases lay in between. The germline V gene has CDR1 SGHTA and CDR2 FQGTGA. The CDR3 DNA reads TGTGCCAGCAGCTTAAACAGGGTTTATGGCTACACCTTC. Its translation is CASSLNRVYGYTF.

This clone was counted between two and nine times. The chain carries TRBV30 and TRBJ1-2; D remains unclear. From germline, CDR1 is GTSNPN and CDR2 SVGIG (reference sequence). V shed 2 bases and J shed 1 base, with 5 bases lying between them. The CDR3 sequence is 12 residues long. The CDR3 loop reads CAWSRDNYGYTF. For the CDR3, the DNA is TGTGCCTGGAGTCGGGATAACTATGGCTACACCTTC.

The DNA of the CDR3 is TGTGCCAGCAGTGAAGGACTCTCCTACAATGAGCAGTTCTTC. This encodes CASSEGLSYNEQFF. The V gene is TRBV28, the J gene TRBJ2-1; D possibly corresponds to TRBD2 (5 bases). The germline gives CDR1 MDHEN, CDR2 SYDVKM. The CDR3 is 14 amino acids. V dropped 5 bases and J dropped 0 bases, with 8 bases sitting between them.

This chain links TRBV2 with TRBJ2-2; 11 nucleotides agree with TRBD2. This CDR3 comprises 16 residues. CDR1 SNHLY and CDR2 FYNNEI come from the germline V gene. V dropped 6 bases and J dropped 1; count of bases not matched to a gene: 4. The CDR3 protein is CASRDGTSGNTGELFF. The CDR3 DNA follows: TGTGCCAGCAGGGACGGGACTAGCGGGAACACCGGGGAGCTGTTTTTT.

J is TRBJ1-1 and V is TRBV2; 10 bases are a match to TRBD1. Unmatched junction bases numbered 8, after V lost 7 bases and J lost 3 bases. The length of the CDR3 is 15 residues. CDR1 and CDR2 (germline): SNHLY, FYNNEI. The DNA for the CDR3 is TGTGCCAGCACCCCGGGACAGGGGTTTGACACTGAAGCTTTCTTT. Protein product: CASTPGQGFDTEAFF.

This clone has just a few counts. V is TRBV20-1 and J is TRBJ2-1, with D perhaps matching TRBD2 (5 bases). The CDR3 is 10 residues long. The germline V gene encodes CDR1 DFQATT and CDR2 SNEGSKA (reference sequence). Between the trimmed V and J ends, which lost 7 bases and 9 bases, there was a span of 10 bases. Here the CDR3 DNA reads TGCAGTGTTATAGCGCTTGAGCAGTTCTTC. Translated: CSVIALEQFF.

This clone was seen more than once but under ten times. The V and J genes are TRBV7-2 and TRBJ2-1; no clear D. The CDR3 has 17 amino acids. Germline V gene data show CDR1 as SGHTA and CDR2 as FQGNSA. Trimming took 1 base from V and 4 from J, leaving 17 bases between them. CDR3 in amino acids: CASSLVGAADSYNEQFF. In DNA, the CDR3 is TGTGCCAGCAGCTTAGTGGGCGCAGCCGATTCTTACAATGAGCAGTTCTTC.

This clone was counted only a few times. J is TRBJ1-5 and V is TRBV5-1; D gene unclear. V was pared by 6 bases and J by 0 bases, with 10 bases between. Looked up from germline, CDR1 is SGHRS and CDR2 is YFSETQ. The CDR3 is made up of 14 amino acids. The CDR3 DNA reads as TGCGCCAGCAAGAAGGACTATAGCAATCAGCCCCAGCATTTT. Protein sequence: CASKKDYSNQPQHF.

The chain joins TRBV7-3 to TRBJ2-3; 10 nucleotides line up with TRBD1. With V trimmed by 5 bases and J by 3 bases, 8 bases remained unmatched. The germline V gene encodes CDR1 SGHTA and CDR2 FQGTGA. The CDR3 totals 16 residues. The CDR3 DNA follows: TGTGCCAGCAGCCCATCTCGGGACAGGGGTACAGATACGCAGTATTTT. Its protein product is CASSPSRDRGTDTQYF.

J is TRBJ2-7 and V is TRBV9; perhaps TRBD1 as D (7 bases). V lost 3 bases and J lost 3, with 13 bases in between. Germline V lookup: CDR1 SGDLS, CDR2 YYNGEE. CDR3 length: 14 amino acids. The CDR3 nucleotides read TGTGCCAGCAGCGCCAACAGGGGAGGCTACGAGCAGTACTTC. This translates into CASSANRGGYEQYF.

The V and J genes are TRBV25-1 and TRBJ1-5; the match to TRBD1 covers 9 bases. The CDR3 is 14 amino acids. Unmatched junction bases numbered 6, after V lost 6 bases and J lost 6 bases. CDR1 is MGHDK and CDR2 is SYGVNS in the germline V gene. The chain's CDR3 is CASRGTGSSQPQHF. In DNA form, the CDR3 reads TGTGCCAGCAGAGGGACAGGGTCTTCTCAGCCCCAGCATTTT.

A single count supports this clone. The CDR3 region is CSVKRNAGGETQYF. CDR3 nucleotides: TGCAGCGTTAAAAGGAACGCGGGAGGGGAGACCCAGTACTTC. The V call is TRBV29-1, the J call TRBJ2-5; 9 bases match TRBD2. Per germline, CDR1 SQVTM and CDR2 ANQGSEA. Trimming removed 5 bases from V and 5 bases from J; junction bases left unmatched: 9. The CDR3 is 14 residues long.

Written as DNA, the CDR3 is TGTGCCAGCAGTGAAGCGGGAGACTCAATGGAGACCCAGTACTTC. Its translation is CASSEAGDSMETQYF. This chain uses TRBV2 with TRBJ2-5; D possibly corresponds to TRBD2 (5 bases). Looked up from germline, CDR1 is SNHLY and CDR2 is FYNNEI. CDR3 length equals 15 residues. V shed 0 bases and J shed 5 bases, with 13 bases lying between them.

The rearrangement links TRBV2 to TRBJ2-2; 7 positions agree with TRBD1. With 5 bases clipped from V and 6 bases from J, the junction kept 6 bases outside the gene matches. In germline, CDR1 is SNHLY, CDR2 FYNNEI. This CDR3 has 14 residues. The CDR3 spells CASSFDRVAGELFF. CDR3 nucleotide sequence: TGTGCCAGCAGTTTCGACAGGGTGGCCGGGGAGCTGTTTTTT.

The rearrangement links TRBV5-1 to TRBJ2-2, with TRBD2 matching over 10 bases. The CDR3 totals 14 residues. Looked up from germline, CDR1 is SGHRS and CDR2 is YFSETQ. V shed 4 bases and J 5 bases; nucleotides not matched to a gene: 2. This CDR3 reads CASSQTSGTGELFF. The CDR3 DNA reads TGCGCCAGCAGCCAGACTAGCGGGACCGGGGAGCTGTTTTTT.

The rearrangement links TRBV5-1 to TRBJ2-1; D is uncertain. The CDR3 is 15 residues long. The germline V gene encodes CDR1 SGHRS and CDR2 YFSETQ. The V and J ends lost 4 bases and 9 bases respectively, with 20 bases between them. CDR3 region: CASSLTQPRVGEQFF. CDR3 DNA sequence: TGCGCCAGCAGCCTTACCCAACCACGGGTGGGTGAGCAGTTCTTC.

The chain has TRBV2 and TRBJ2-1; perhaps TRBD2 as D (5 bases). The CDR3 is 13 amino acids. Trimming took off 3 bases at V and 12 bases at J, with 15 bases between the two ends. The germline V gene encodes CDR1 SNHLY and CDR2 FYNNEI. The CDR3 region is CASSEEYRGRQFF. CDR3 bases: TGTGCCAGCAGTGAGGAGTATCGGGGTAGGCAGTTCTTC. Supplemented by reference TRBV2 and TRBJ2-1, the full variable domain reads EPEVTQTPSHQVTQMGQEVILRCVPISNHLYFYWYRQILGQKVEFLVSFYNNEISEKSEIFDDQFSVERPDGSNFTLKIRSTKLEDSAMYFCASSEEYRGRQFFGPGTRLTVL.

There are a few counts of this clone. This rearrangement joins TRBV18 to TRBJ2-1; D is unresolved. Per germline, CDR1 KGHSH and CDR2 LQKENI. This CDR3 contains 11 residues. V was cut by 3 bases and J by 5 bases, with 2 bases left in between. The CDR3 DNA reads TGTGCCAGCTCACCCGACAATGAGCAGTTCTTC. It translates to CASSPDNEQFF.

Only a few counts were recorded for this clone. The chain carries TRBV2 and TRBJ2-5, with D unclear. CDR3 length: 11 amino acids. Germline lookup yields CDR1 SNHLY and CDR2 FYNNEI. Trimming removed 7 bases at V and 5 bases at J, with 8 bases between. In DNA, the CDR3 is TGTGCCAGCACTAGGCTCGAGACCCAGTACTTC. This codes for CASTRLETQYF.

The rearrangement links TRBV5-6 to TRBJ1-3; D unclear. The V gene's germline CDR1 is SGHDT and CDR2 YYEEEE. V shed 4 bases and J shed 3 bases, with 14 bases lying between them. The CDR3 has 15 residues. This CDR3 is CASSRGFGVGNTIYF. CDR3 in DNA: TGTGCCAGCAGCCGAGGGTTTGGCGTTGGAAACACCATATATTTT.

V gene TRBV6-5 combines with J gene TRBJ2-3; D is ambiguous. The germline V gene encodes CDR1 MNHEY and CDR2 SVGAGI. The V end lost 8 bases, the J end lost 1 base, and 10 bases lay between the germline ends. The CDR3 length is 13 residues. CDR3 in DNA: TGTGCCAGCGGGCCACCTGGCACAGATACGCAGTATTTT. It codes for CASGPPGTDTQYF.

The CDR3 spells CSVGWGQLNQPQHF. The CDR3 DNA sequence: TGCAGCGTTGGGTGGGGACAGCTCAATCAGCCCCAGCATTTT. This sequence joins TRBV29-1 and TRBJ1-5; 7 bases match TRBD1. The CDR3 extends over 14 amino acids. Germline CDR1 SQVTM, CDR2 ANQGSEA. The junction had 6 bases not matched to a gene; V was cut back by 4 bases and J by 3 bases. Supplemented by reference TRBV29-1 and TRBJ1-5, the full variable domain reads SAVISQKPSRDICQRGTSLTIQCQVDSQVTMMFWYRQQPGQSLTLIATANQGSEATYESGFVIDKFPISRPNLTFSTLTVSNMSPEDSSIYLCSVGWGQLNQPQHFGDGTRLSIL.

This clone was seen only a few times. V usage is TRBV11-2 and J usage is TRBJ2-1; D is perhaps TRBD2 (6 bases). V dropped 1 base and J dropped 7 bases, with 8 bases sitting between them. In germline, CDR1 is SGHAT, CDR2 FQNNGV. This CDR3 comprises 13 residues. The CDR3 DNA follows: TGTGCCAGCAGCTTAGGGGACTGGAATGAGCAGTTCTTC. As protein: CASSLGDWNEQFF. Full variable domain (missing parts from reference TRBV11-2 and TRBJ2-1): EAGVAQSPRYKIIEKRQSVAFWCNPISGHATLYWYQQILGQGPKLLIQFQNNGVVDDSQLPKDRFSAERLKGVDSTLKIQPAKLEDSAVYLCASSLGDWNEQFFGPGTRLTVL.